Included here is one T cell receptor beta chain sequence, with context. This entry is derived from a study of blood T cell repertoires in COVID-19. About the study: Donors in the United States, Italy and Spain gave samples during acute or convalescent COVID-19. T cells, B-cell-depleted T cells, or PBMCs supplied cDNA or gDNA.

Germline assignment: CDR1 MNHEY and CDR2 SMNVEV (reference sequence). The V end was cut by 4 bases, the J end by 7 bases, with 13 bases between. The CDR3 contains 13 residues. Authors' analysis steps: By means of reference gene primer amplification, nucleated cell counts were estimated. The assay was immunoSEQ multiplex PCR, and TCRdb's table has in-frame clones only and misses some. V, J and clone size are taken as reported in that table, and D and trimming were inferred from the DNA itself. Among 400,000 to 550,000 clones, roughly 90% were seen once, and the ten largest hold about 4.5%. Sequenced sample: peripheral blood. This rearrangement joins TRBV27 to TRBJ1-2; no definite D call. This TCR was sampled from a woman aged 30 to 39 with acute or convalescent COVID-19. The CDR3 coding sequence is TGTGCCAGCAGTTCCTCCTCGACTGGTGGCTACACCTTC. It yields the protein CASSSSSTGGYTF.